The rows below give T cell receptor beta chains drawn from one sample of a study of PD-1 blockade in classical Hodgkin lymphoma. Some clones are missing from TCRdb's copy, which holds only in-frame ones; the method was immunoSEQ multiplex PCR. The sample comprises 60,000 to 75,000 clones, 90% of which are singletons, and more than 7.5% rests with the top ten. Material: peripheral blood mononuclear cells (PBMCs), obtained at baseline. All receptors derive from a human donor with classical Hodgkin lymphoma. Each CDR3 is given with its conserved first and last residue. A D gene is named only where the DNA matches it firmly. A clone size is listed for some rows: how often the clone was seen (once, few, many), or a class if it is expanded.

clone size,V gene,J gene,D gene,CDR3 DNA,CDR3 protein
once,TRBV28,TRBJ2-1,.,TGTGCCAGCACCTCTGGACTGGGGGTCTACAATGAGCAGTTCTTC,CASTSGLGVYNEQFF
.,TRBV11-2,TRBJ2-7,.,TGTGCCAGCAGCTTAGAGGCGGGGGCCTCCTACGAGCAGTACTTC,CASSLEAGASYEQYF
.,TRBV4-1,TRBJ2-7,.,TGCGCCAGCAGCCAAGATGGACCGGGGACCTACGAGCAGTACTTC,CASSQDGPGTYEQYF
.,TRBV11-2,TRBJ1-1,.,TGTGCCAGCAGCCATATAACAGGGTTGGCTGAAGCTTTCTTT,CASSHITGLAEAFF
.,TRBV6-6,TRBJ1-6,.,TGTGCCAGCAGATACCCGGGACCGGATAATTCACCCCTCCACTTT,CASRYPGPDNSPLHF
.,TRBV2,TRBJ2-1,TRBD2,TGTGCCAGCACGGGACTAGCGGTCTACAATGAGCAGTTCTTC,CASTGLAVYNEQFF
.,TRBV10-3,TRBJ2-5,.,TGTGCCATCAGTGAAACAGAGAACCAAGAGACCCAGTACTTC,CAISETENQETQYF
.,TRBV28,TRBJ2-7,.,TGTGCCAGCAGTTTTGAGGGGACGGGACGGCAGTACTTC,CASSFEGTGRQYF
.,TRBV28,TRBJ2-7,.,TGTGCCAGCAGTTTAGGCCTACGTTACGAGCAGTACTTC,CASSLGLRYEQYF
once,TRBV19,TRBJ1-5,.,TGTGCCAGTAGTATAGGACCCAATCAGCCCCAGCATTTT,CASSIGPNQPQHF
.,TRBV27,TRBJ2-7,TRBD1,TGTGCCAGCAGAGGGACAGGGAACACCTACGAGCAGTACTTC,CASRGTGNTYEQYF
.,TRBV7-9,TRBJ1-6,TRBD1,TGTGCCAGCAGCTTAGTTACAGGGGGTAATTCACCCCTCCACTTT,CASSLVTGGNSPLHF
.,TRBV11-3,TRBJ1-5,.,TGTGCCAGCAGCTTAGGGTTCAGGACGGTTTACAATCAGCCTCAGCATTTT,CASSLGFRTVYNQPQHF
.,TRBV2,TRBJ2-5,TRBD1,TGTGCCAGCAAGGACAGGGGAGAGACCCAGTACTTC,CASKDRGETQYF
.,TRBV4-1,TRBJ2-5,TRBD2,TGCGCCAGCAGCACAACTAGCGGGAGCCACAAGACCCAGTACTTC,CASSTTSGSHKTQYF
.,TRBV5-4,TRBJ2-5,.,TGTGCCAGCAGCTATTTTATCCAAGAGACCCAGTACTTC,CASSYFIQETQYF
.,TRBV19,TRBJ1-1,.,TGTGCCACGAAACAGGGCCGAGGCACTGAAGCTTTCTTT,CATKQGRGTEAFF
.,TRBV13,TRBJ1-6,TRBD1,TGTGCCAGCAGCCGCCGACAGGGGGATAATTCACCCCTCCACTTT,CASSRRQGDNSPLHF
.,TRBV6-5,TRBJ2-2,TRBD2,TGTGCCACATTAGCGGGAACCGGGGAGCTGTTTTTT,CATLAGTGELFF
.,TRBV19,TRBJ1-1,.,TGTGCCAGTAGAGAAGATCGGAACACTGAAGCTTTCTTT,CASREDRNTEAFF
.,TRBV18,TRBJ2-7,.,TGTGCCAGCTCAATTAGCTACGAGCAGTACTTC,CASSISYEQYF
.,TRBV5-6,TRBJ2-7,.,TGTGCCAGCAGCTTGGACCCTGACAGGAAGCTCTACGAGCAGTACTTC,CASSLDPDRKLYEQYF
.,TRBV28,TRBJ2-1,TRBD1,TGTGCCAGCAGTCCGTGGACAGGGGGCGGTGAGCAGTTCTTC,CASSPWTGGGEQFF
.,TRBV30,TRBJ2-3,TRBD1,TGTGCCTGGAGGCGACAGGGCGGAGATACGCAGTATTTT,CAWRRQGGDTQYF
.,TRBV27,TRBJ2-2,TRBD1,TGTGCCAGCAGACCAACCCACAGGGGTGTGAACACCGGGGAGCTGTTTTTT,CASRPTHRGVNTGELFF
.,TRBV25-1,TRBJ2-7,TRBD1,TGTGCCAGCAGTTCGACAGGGTTTTCATACGAGCAGTACTTC,CASSSTGFSYEQYF
.,TRBV10-3,TRBJ2-5,.,TGTGCCATCAGTCAGGGGACTACACTAGAAGAGACCCAGTACTTC,CAISQGTTLEETQYF
.,TRBV2,TRBJ2-7,.,TGTGCCAGCAGGGAGGACTTCCCCGGCTACGAGCAGTACTTC,CASREDFPGYEQYF
.,TRBV5-1,TRBJ2-7,TRBD1,TGCGCCAGCAGCCCGGGACAGGTCCGGTACGAGCAGTACTTC,CASSPGQVRYEQYF
.,TRBV29-1,TRBJ1-5,.,TGCAGCGTTAGCGACGGCAATCAGCCCCAGCATTTT,CSVSDGNQPQHF
.,TRBV6-5,TRBJ1-5,.,TGTGCCAGCAGTTACTCCGACTATCAGCCCCAGCATTTT,CASSYSDYQPQHF
.,TRBV27,TRBJ2-3,TRBD2,TGTGCCAGCAGTGGTAGGACTAGTGCTACGCAGTATTTT,CASSGRTSATQYF
.,TRBV2,TRBJ2-7,TRBD2,TGTGCCAGCAGTGGTAGCGGGAGTACGTACGAGCAGTACTTC,CASSGSGSTYEQYF
.,TRBV2,TRBJ2-2,TRBD1,TGTGCCAGCACCTGGGACAGGGCGAACACCGGGGAGCTGTTTTTT,CASTWDRANTGELFF
.,TRBV6-1,TRBJ2-7,TRBD2,TGTGCCAGCAGTGGCCCCGGGGGGGAGACCTACGAGCAGTACTTC,CASSGPGGETYEQYF
.,TRBV6-4,TRBJ1-4,TRBD1,TGTGCCAGCAGTGACGCAGGGGGGCGCGGTGAAAAACTGTTTTTT,CASSDAGGRGEKLFF
once,TRBV9,TRBJ1-1,TRBD1,TGTGCCAGCAGCAATAGACAGGGAATTGAGACTGAAGCTTTCTTT,CASSNRQGIETEAFF
.,TRBV11-1,TRBJ1-2,.,TGTGCCAGCAGCCTACAGGGCTCTAACTATGGCTACACCTTC,CASSLQGSNYGYTF
.,TRBV29-1,TRBJ2-7,.,TGCAGCGTTGAAGCGCGGGCGGGAGAGCAGTACTTC,CSVEARAGEQYF
.,TRBV4-1,TRBJ2-1,TRBD2,TGCGCCAGCAGCCAAGAGAAAGCGGGGGGGCTGAATGAGCAGTTCTTC,CASSQEKAGGLNEQFF
.,TRBV7-9,TRBJ1-4,.,TGTGCCAGCAGCCTATTTGACAGGCGCTCTTCTAATGAAAAACTGTTTTTT,CASSLFDRRSSNEKLFF
.,TRBV9,TRBJ2-7,TRBD1,TGTGCCAGCAGCCCCACCCGGGACAGCTACGAGCAGTACTTC,CASSPTRDSYEQYF
.,TRBV19,TRBJ2-1,.,TGTGCCAGTAGTATATCGGGGGGCGCCTACAATGAGCAGTTCTTC,CASSISGGAYNEQFF